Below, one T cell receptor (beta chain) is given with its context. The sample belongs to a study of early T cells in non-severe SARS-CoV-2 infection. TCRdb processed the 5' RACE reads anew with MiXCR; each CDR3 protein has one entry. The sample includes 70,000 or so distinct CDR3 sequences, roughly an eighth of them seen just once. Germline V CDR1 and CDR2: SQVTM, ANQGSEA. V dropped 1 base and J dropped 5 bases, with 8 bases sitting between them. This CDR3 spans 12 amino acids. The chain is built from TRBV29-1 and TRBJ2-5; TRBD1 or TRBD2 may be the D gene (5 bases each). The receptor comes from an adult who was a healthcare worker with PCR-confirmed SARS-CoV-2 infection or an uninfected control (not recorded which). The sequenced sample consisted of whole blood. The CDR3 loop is CSVEVGVETQYF. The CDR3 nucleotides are TGCAGCGTTGAAGTGGGGGTCGAGACCCAGTACTTC.